Listed here are 30 T cell receptor beta chains from one sample, sequenced in a study of blood T cell repertoires in COVID-19. The data were produced by immunoSEQ multiplex PCR, yet TCRdb's version contains in-frame clones alone and is incomplete. The data contain 95,000 or so clones, roughly four fifths of them singletons. What was sequenced was peripheral blood. The receptors stem from an elderly man with COVID-19, enrolled during active disease.

The gene calls are TRBV12-3 or TRBV12-4 and TRBJ1-1; the D is unclear. V lost 6 bases, J lost 5 bases, and 10 bases lay in between. The CDR3 spans 12 residues. The CDR3 spells CASRGVSTEAFF. DNA for the CDR3: TGTGCCAGCAGGGGAGTTAGTACTGAAGCTTTCTTT.

The CDR3 sequence: CASSQAGTGITEAFF. In DNA form, the CDR3 reads TGTGCCAGCAGCCAAGCCGGGACAGGGATCACTGAAGCTTTCTTT. V usage is TRBV4-2 and J usage is TRBJ1-1; TRBD1 matches 9 bases. The germline gives CDR1 LGHNA, CDR2 YNFKEQ. This CDR3 has 15 residues. V was clipped by 1 base and J by 4 bases; unmatched bases: 4.

The chain employs TRBV24-1 and TRBJ1-2, with a possible D match to TRBD1 (5 bases). Germline-derived CDR1 and CDR2 are KGHDR and SFDVKD. This CDR3 has 12 amino acids. Deletions cut 5 bases from V and 4 bases from J, with 7 bases between. The CDR3 loop is CATSGQSYGYTF. The CDR3 nucleotides are TGTGCCACCAGTGGACAGTCCTATGGCTACACCTTC.

V usage is TRBV6-6 and J usage is TRBJ1-4; maybe TRBD1 (5 bases). The V and J ends lost 11 bases and 3 bases respectively, with 13 bases between them. The CDR3 covers 13 residues. Looked up from germline, CDR1 is MNHNY and CDR2 is SVGAGI (reference sequence). CDR3 residues: CASGGVPNEKLFF. The CDR3 DNA is TGTGCCTCCGGGGGGGTCCCTAATGAAAAACTGTTTTTT.

The rearrangement joins TRBV5-4 to TRBJ2-7, with a tentative D call TRBD1 (7 bases). Trimming cost V 4 bases and J 6 bases, with 14 bases left between them. Germline V gives CDR1 SGHNT, CDR2 YYREEE (reference sequence). The CDR3 has 13 residues. CDR3 in amino acids: CASSLATGPEQYF. In DNA, the CDR3 is TGTGCCAGCAGCCTAGCGACAGGGCCCGAGCAGTACTTC. Combining the CDR3 with reference TRBV5-4 and TRBJ2-7 gives the whole variable domain ETGVTQSPTHLIKTRGQQVTLRCSSQSGHNTVSWYQQALGQGPQFIFQYYREEENGRGNFPPRFSGLQFPNYSSELNVNALELDDSALYLCASSLATGPEQYFGPGTRLTVT.

This chain links TRBV6-5 with TRBJ1-4, with D unresolved. V lost 2 bases, J lost 10 bases, and 14 bases lay in between. The CDR3 runs 14 residues. Germline assignment: CDR1 MNHEY and CDR2 SVGAGI. DNA of the CDR3: TGTGCCAGCAGTTACGGACGGGGAAGCGGAAAACTGTTTTTT. Its protein is CASSYGRGSGKLFF.

The chain employs TRBV10-3 and TRBJ2-3, with TRBD2 matching over 13 bases. The CDR3 sequence is 14 residues long. Unmatched junction bases numbered 4, after V lost 8 bases and J lost 5 bases. Looked up from germline, CDR1 is ENHRY and CDR2 is SYGVKD. The CDR3 is CAIATSGGEDTQYF. In DNA, the CDR3 is TGTGCCATCGCAACTAGCGGGGGGGAAGATACGCAGTATTTT.

The chain employs TRBV29-1 and TRBJ1-1; D is uncertain. Per the germline V gene, CDR1 is SQVTM and CDR2 is ANQGSEA. V lost 3 bases and J lost 4, with 12 bases in between. The CDR3 runs 13 residues. In DNA form, the CDR3 reads TGCAGCGTTGACTCCGGGAGGGTCACTGAAGCTTTCTTT. This gives the protein CSVDSGRVTEAFF.

This clone has only one observation. The chain couples TRBV5-1 to TRBJ2-2; 9 bases line up with TRBD1. This CDR3 has 15 amino acids. V trimming: 4 bases; J trimming: 1 base; junction bases outside the gene matches: 2. In germline, CDR1 is SGHRS, CDR2 YFSETQ. The CDR3 here is CASSGTGQNTGELFF. CDR3 coding DNA: TGCGCCAGCAGCGGGACAGGGCAGAACACCGGGGAGCTGTTTTTT.

The rearrangement joins TRBV7-2 to TRBJ1-2; D not resolved. V lost 5 bases to trimming and J lost 14 bases, with 9 bases between them. The CDR3 length is 9 residues. The germline V gene encodes CDR1 SGHTA and CDR2 FQGNSA. This CDR3 reads CASSDYLTF. CDR3 sequence (DNA): TGTGCCAGCAGCGACTACCTGACCTTC.

This rearrangement joins TRBV3-1 (or the pseudogene TRBV3-2) to TRBJ1-5; D perhaps matches TRBD1 (5 bases). The CDR3 is 15 residues long. V was cut by 2 bases and J by 3 bases, with 11 bases left in between. Germline CDR1 is LGHDT and CDR2 is YNNKEL (reference sequence). The CDR3 loop reads CASSQSQGDNQPQHF. The CDR3 DNA is TGTGCCAGCAGCCAAAGCCAGGGCGACAATCAGCCCCAGCATTTT.

The chain has TRBV20-1 and TRBJ2-3; TRBD2 might be the D (6 bases). This CDR3 has 15 amino acids. The germline V gene has CDR1 DFQATT and CDR2 SNEGSKA (reference sequence). V lost 3 bases and J lost 0, with 13 bases in between. The CDR3 DNA sequence: TGCAGTGCTAGTCGGCGGGACGGGAGCACAGATACGCAGTATTTT. This encodes CSASRRDGSTDTQYF.

V gene TRBV7-2 combines with J gene TRBJ2-5; 8 bases fit TRBD1. CDR1 SGHTA and CDR2 FQGNSA come from the germline V gene. V lost 2 bases and J lost 5; bases outside the gene matches: 10. The length of the CDR3 is 16 residues. CDR3 bases: TGTGCCAGCAGCTTATACGCCGGGACAGGAATGGAGACCCAGTACTTC. Protein product: CASSLYAGTGMETQYF.

V and J are TRBV28 and TRBJ1-2; 10 nucleotides match TRBD1. This CDR3 has 20 amino acids. The junction had 25 bases not matched to a gene; V was cut back by 5 bases and J by 7 bases. Germline V gives CDR1 MDHEN, CDR2 SYDVKM. The CDR3 reads CASSPFSATTGGIIKFGYTF. The CDR3 bases are TGTGCCAGCAGTCCATTTTCCGCCACGACAGGGGGCATTATTAAGTTTGGCTACACCTTC.

This chain links TRBV15 with TRBJ1-5, with D unclear. Germline V lookup: CDR1 LNHNV, CDR2 YYDKDF (reference sequence). The CDR3 has 15 residues. The ends were cut back, 5 bases at V and 5 bases at J, with 16 bases in the middle. The CDR3 spells CATSLHLGGYQPQHF. In DNA, the CDR3 is TGTGCCACCAGCCTTCACCTCGGAGGATATCAGCCCCAGCATTTT.

This clone is medium-sized (0.01 to 0.1%). The chain joins TRBV30 to TRBJ2-7, with 9 bases identical to TRBD2. CDR3 size: 13 residues. Germline lookup yields CDR1 GTSNPN and CDR2 SVGIG (reference sequence). V gave up 7 bases and J gave up 2 bases; unmatched junction bases: 6. The chain's CDR3 is CALRAGGPYEQYF. In DNA form, the CDR3 reads TGTGCCTTAAGAGCGGGGGGACCCTACGAGCAGTACTTC.

The chain recombines TRBV7-9 with TRBJ2-3; no definite D call. The CDR3 is made up of 14 amino acids. Germline CDR1 and CDR2: SEHNR and FQNEAQ (reference sequence). Trimming took off 5 bases at V and 8 bases at J, with 17 bases between the two ends. The chain's CDR3 is CASSIGGTLATQYF. CDR3 DNA: TGTGCCAGCAGCATCGGCGGAACCCTTGCTACGCAGTATTTT.

This chain uses TRBV5-4 with TRBJ1-3; D is uncertain. The germline V gene has CDR1 SGHNT and CDR2 YYREEE (reference sequence). The CDR3 contains 16 residues. Trimming pared 2 bases from V and 0 bases from J, leaving 12 bases between. CDR3 region: CASSLGLISSGNTIYF. CDR3 DNA: TGTGCCAGCAGCTTAGGACTGATCAGCTCTGGAAACACCATATATTTT.

V gene TRBV5-1 combines with J gene TRBJ2-1; the match to TRBD2 covers 11 bases. The CDR3 runs to 15 residues. In germline, CDR1 is SGHRS, CDR2 YFSETQ. V shed 4 bases and J 2 bases; nucleotides not matched to a gene: 2. The CDR3 DNA follows: TGCGCCAGCAGCGTGGGACTAGCGGCCTACAATGAGCAGTTCTTC. As protein: CASSVGLAAYNEQFF.

This chain connects TRBV19 to TRBJ1-2; the match to TRBD1 covers 9 bases. Per the germline V gene, CDR1 is LNHDA and CDR2 is SQIVND (reference sequence). The CDR3 covers 16 residues. V dropped 3 bases and J dropped 4; count of bases not matched to a gene: 9. The DNA for the CDR3 is TGTGCCAGTAGTATGGGGACGGGACAGGGAGGCTATGGCTACACCTTC. It yields the protein CASSMGTGQGGYGYTF.

The chain employs TRBV19 and TRBJ1-1; TRBD1 matches 9 bases. Germline trimming cut 5 bases from V and 1 base from J; bases unmatched to any gene: 2. This CDR3 spans 14 amino acids. Germline V lookup: CDR1 LNHDA, CDR2 SQIVND (reference sequence). The CDR3 spells CASSVTGGNTEAFF. In DNA form, the CDR3 reads TGTGCCAGTAGTGTGACAGGGGGGAACACTGAAGCTTTCTTT.

The rearrangement joins TRBV10-3 to TRBJ1-5; D ambiguous. The V end lost 5 bases, the J end lost 1 base, and 12 bases lay between the germline ends. The CDR3 totals 15 residues. In germline, CDR1 is ENHRY, CDR2 SYGVKD. The CDR3 sequence is CAISYGRGSNQPQHF. The CDR3 coding sequence is TGTGCCATCAGTTACGGACGGGGAAGCAATCAGCCCCAGCATTTT.

This clone has only a few counts. The rearrangement uses TRBV4-3 and TRBJ1-2; 9 bases are shared with TRBD1. This CDR3 is 15 amino acids long. Germline trimming cut 1 base from V and 4 bases from J; bases unmatched to any gene: 4. The V gene's germline CDR1 is LGHNA and CDR2 YSLEER. CDR3 DNA sequence: TGCGCCAGCAGCCAAGCAACAGGGGGCCGCTATGGCTACACCTTC. It specifies CASSQATGGRYGYTF.

This clone occurred once. The chain employs TRBV11-2 and TRBJ2-1; D unresolved. The CDR3 is made up of 15 amino acids. Deletions cut 1 base from V and 2 bases from J, with 9 bases between. CDR1 is SGHAT and CDR2 is FQNNGV in the germline V gene. The CDR3 bases are TGTGCCAGCAGCTTAGCTCTAATCCCCTACAATGAGCAGTTCTTC. The encoded protein is CASSLALIPYNEQFF. Together with reference TRBV11-2 and TRBJ2-1, the CDR3 gives the full variable domain: EAGVAQSPRYKIIEKRQSVAFWCNPISGHATLYWYQQILGQGPKLLIQFQNNGVVDDSQLPKDRFSAERLKGVDSTLKIQPAKLEDSAVYLCASSLALIPYNEQFFGPGTRLTVL.

The rearrangement links TRBV4-2 to TRBJ1-2, with D maybe TRBD1 (6 bases). The CDR3 is 15 residues long. The germline CDR1 and CDR2 sequences are LGHNA and YNFKEQ. Trimming removed 4 bases at V and 0 bases at J, with 12 bases between. The CDR3 loop is CASSRTQGTNYGYTF. The DNA for the CDR3 is TGTGCCAGCAGCCGCACACAGGGAACTAACTATGGCTACACCTTC.

The chain carries TRBV30 and TRBJ2-2, with 7 bases aligning to TRBD2. V shed 0 bases, J shed 1 base, and the junction held 2 bases outside the gene matches. This CDR3 comprises 15 residues. The germline gives CDR1 GTSNPN, CDR2 SVGIG (reference sequence). The CDR3 DNA reads TGTGCCTGGAGTGTAAGCGGGGTGAACACCGGGGAGCTGTTTTTT. Amino acid sequence: CAWSVSGVNTGELFF.

The chain joins TRBV28 to TRBJ2-3; 9 nucleotides line up with TRBD2. There are 17 residues in the CDR3. Germline values: CDR1 MDHEN, CDR2 SYDVKM. Unmatched junction bases numbered 10, after V lost 2 bases and J lost 4 bases. CDR3 bases: TGTGCCAGCAGTTTACGTCTGCCGGGACTAGCAGCAGATACGCAGTATTTT. It is translated as CASSLRLPGLAADTQYF.

This clone was counted between two and nine times. The chain recombines TRBV6-1 with TRBJ1-1; a possible D gene is TRBD1 (5 bases). CDR3 length: 14 residues. Germline CDR1 and CDR2: MNHNS and SASEGT. Trimming shortened V by 1 base and J by 1 base, and 7 bases separated the two germline ends. The CDR3 nucleotides are TGTGCCAGCAGTGAAGTGGGGGGGAACACTGAAGCTTTCTTT. This encodes CASSEVGGNTEAFF.

The table lists this clone with a few counts. The chain recombines TRBV6-5 with TRBJ1-1; 9 nucleotides line up with TRBD1. The CDR3 sequence is 16 residues long. CDR1 and CDR2 from the germline V gene are MNHEY and SVGAGI. The junction had 9 bases not matched to a gene; V was cut back by 2 bases and J by 5 bases. The CDR3 DNA reads as TGTGCCAGCAGTTACGGTACAGGGGGCGCGGATACTGAAGCTTTCTTT. Its translation: CASSYGTGGADTEAFF.

Only one count was recorded for this clone. V is TRBV5-4 and J is TRBJ2-2, with 9 bases aligning to TRBD2. Germline trimming cut 4 bases from V and 4 bases from J; bases unmatched to any gene: 8. CDR1 and CDR2 from the germline V gene are SGHNT and YYREEE (reference sequence). CDR3 size: 16 residues. The CDR3 bases are TGTGCCAGCAGCCCGAGCGGGGGGCGCGGCACCGGGGAGCTGTTTTTT. Encoded protein: CASSPSGGRGTGELFF.